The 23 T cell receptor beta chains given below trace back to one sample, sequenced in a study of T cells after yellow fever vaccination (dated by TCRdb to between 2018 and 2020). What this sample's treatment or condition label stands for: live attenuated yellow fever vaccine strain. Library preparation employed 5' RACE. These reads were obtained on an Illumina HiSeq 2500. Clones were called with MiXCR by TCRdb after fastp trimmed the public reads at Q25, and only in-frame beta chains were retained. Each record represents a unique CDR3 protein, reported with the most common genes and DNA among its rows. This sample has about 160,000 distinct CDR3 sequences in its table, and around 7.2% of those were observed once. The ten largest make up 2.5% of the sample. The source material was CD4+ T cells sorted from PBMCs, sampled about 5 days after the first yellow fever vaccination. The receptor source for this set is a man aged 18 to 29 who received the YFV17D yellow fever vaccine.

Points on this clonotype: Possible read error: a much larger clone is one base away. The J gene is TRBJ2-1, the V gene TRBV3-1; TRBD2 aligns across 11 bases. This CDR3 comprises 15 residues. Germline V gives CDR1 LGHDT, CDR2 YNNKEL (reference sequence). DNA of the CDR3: TGTGCCAGCTGCCAGAATAGCGGGGGGGCTGGTGAGCAGTTCTTC. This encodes CASCQNSGGAGEQFF.

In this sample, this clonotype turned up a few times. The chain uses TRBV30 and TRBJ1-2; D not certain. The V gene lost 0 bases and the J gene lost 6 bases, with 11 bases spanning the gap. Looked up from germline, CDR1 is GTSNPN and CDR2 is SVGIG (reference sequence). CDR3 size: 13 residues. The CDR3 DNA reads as TGTGCCTGGAGTGTCTATGGGTTCCATGGCTACACCTTC. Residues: CAWSVYGFHGYTF.

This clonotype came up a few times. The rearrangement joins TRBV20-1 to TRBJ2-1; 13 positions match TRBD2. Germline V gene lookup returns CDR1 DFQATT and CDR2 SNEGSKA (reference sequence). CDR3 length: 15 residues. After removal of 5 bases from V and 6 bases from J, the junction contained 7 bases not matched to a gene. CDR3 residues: CSAQPGLAGSNEQFF. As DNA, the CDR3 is TGCAGTGCTCAACCGGGACTAGCGGGGTCCAATGAGCAGTTCTTC.

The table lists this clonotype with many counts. For the CDR3, the DNA is TGTGCCAGCAGCGACCAGCCAACAGGGACAGGCAATGAGCAGTTCTTC. Protein sequence: CASSDQPTGTGNEQFF. This chain links TRBV7-2 with TRBJ2-1, with 8 bases fitting TRBD1. Per germline, CDR1 SGHTA and CDR2 FQGNSA. There are 16 residues in the CDR3. With V trimmed by 5 bases and J by 6 bases, 12 bases remained unmatched.

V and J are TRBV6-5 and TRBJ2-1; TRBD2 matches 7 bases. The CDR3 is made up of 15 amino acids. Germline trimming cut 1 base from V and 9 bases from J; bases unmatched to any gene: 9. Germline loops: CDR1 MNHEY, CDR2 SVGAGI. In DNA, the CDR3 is TGTGCCAGCAGTTACTGGGCGGCCTCGGGGGGTGAGCAGTTCTTC. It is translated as CASSYWAASGGEQFF.

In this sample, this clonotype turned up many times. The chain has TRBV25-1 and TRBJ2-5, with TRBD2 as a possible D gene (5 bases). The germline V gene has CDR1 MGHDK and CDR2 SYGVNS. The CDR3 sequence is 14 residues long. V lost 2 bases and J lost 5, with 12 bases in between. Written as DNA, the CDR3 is TGTGCCAGCAGTGAACTCCCTAGCCGGGAGACCCAGTACTTC. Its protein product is CASSELPSRETQYF.

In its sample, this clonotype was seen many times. CDR3 in amino acids: CASSRVQGIRPGEAFF. The CDR3 DNA follows: TGTGCCAGCAGTAGAGTACAGGGAATCCGCCCCGGTGAAGCTTTCTTT. The rearrangement uses TRBV6-1 and TRBJ1-1; tentative D call: TRBD1 (6 bases). The V and J ends lost 5 bases and 7 bases respectively, with 23 bases between them. The CDR3 runs to 16 residues. CDR1 MNHNS and CDR2 SASEGT come from the germline V gene.

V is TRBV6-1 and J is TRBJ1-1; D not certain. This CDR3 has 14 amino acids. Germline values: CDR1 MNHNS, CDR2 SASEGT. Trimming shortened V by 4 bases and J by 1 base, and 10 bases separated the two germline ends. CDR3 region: CASSVRGGNTEAFF. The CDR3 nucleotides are TGTGCCAGCAGTGTACGGGGAGGGAACACTGAAGCTTTCTTT.

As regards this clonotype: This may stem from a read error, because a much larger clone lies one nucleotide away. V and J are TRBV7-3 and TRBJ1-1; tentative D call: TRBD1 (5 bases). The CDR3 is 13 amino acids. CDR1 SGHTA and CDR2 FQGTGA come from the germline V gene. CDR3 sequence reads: CAISAGGPTEAFF. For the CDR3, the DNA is TGTGCCATCAGCGCCGGGGGTCCCACTGAAGCTTTCTTT. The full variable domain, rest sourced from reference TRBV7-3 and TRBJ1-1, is GAGVSQTPSNKVTEKGKYVELRCDPISGHTALYWYRQSLGQGPEFLIYFQGTGAADDSGLPNDRFFAVRPEGSVSTLKIQRTERGDSAVYLCAISAGGPTEAFFGQGTRLTVV.

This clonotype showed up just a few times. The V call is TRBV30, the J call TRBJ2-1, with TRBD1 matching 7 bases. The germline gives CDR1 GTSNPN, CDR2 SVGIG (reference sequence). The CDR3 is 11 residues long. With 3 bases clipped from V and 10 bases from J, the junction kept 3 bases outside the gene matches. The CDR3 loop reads CAWRSQGEQFF. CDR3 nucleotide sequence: TGTGCCTGGAGATCACAGGGGGAGCAGTTCTTC.

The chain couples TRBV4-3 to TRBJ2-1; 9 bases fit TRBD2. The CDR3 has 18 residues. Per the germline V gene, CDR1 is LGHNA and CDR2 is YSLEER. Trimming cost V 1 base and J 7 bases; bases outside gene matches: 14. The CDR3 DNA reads TGCGCCAGCAGCCAAGTACTGGGCGGGGGGGCTGGGTCGAATGAGCAGTTCTTC. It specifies CASSQVLGGGAGSNEQFF.

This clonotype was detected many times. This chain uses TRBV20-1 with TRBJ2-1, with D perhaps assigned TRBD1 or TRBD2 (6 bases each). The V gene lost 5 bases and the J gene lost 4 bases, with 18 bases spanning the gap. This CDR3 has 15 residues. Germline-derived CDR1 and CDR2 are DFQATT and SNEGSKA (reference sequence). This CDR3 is CSAGYGGGTYNEQFF. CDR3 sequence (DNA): TGCAGTGCTGGGTACGGAGGGGGAACTTACAATGAGCAGTTCTTC.

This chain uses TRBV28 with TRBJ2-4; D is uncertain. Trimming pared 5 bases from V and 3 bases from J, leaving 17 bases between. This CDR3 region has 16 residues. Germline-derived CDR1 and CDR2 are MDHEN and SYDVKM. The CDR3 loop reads CASSPRDGAVKNIQYF. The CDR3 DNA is TGTGCCAGCAGTCCTAGGGATGGCGCCGTCAAAAACATTCAGTACTTC.

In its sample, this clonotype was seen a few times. The CDR3 region has the DNA TGCGCCAGCAGCTTGTTCCCCACGGATACGCAGTATTTT. Protein: CASSLFPTDTQYF. The V and J genes are TRBV5-1 and TRBJ2-3; no definite D call. The CDR3 covers 13 residues. The V end was cut by 1 base, the J end by 6 bases, with 9 bases between. Germline CDR1 is SGHRS and CDR2 is YFSETQ.

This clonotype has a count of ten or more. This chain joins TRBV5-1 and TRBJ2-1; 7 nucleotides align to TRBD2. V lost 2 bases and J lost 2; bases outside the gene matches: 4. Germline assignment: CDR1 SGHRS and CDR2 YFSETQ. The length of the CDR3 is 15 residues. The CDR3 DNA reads TGCGCCAGCAGCTTTGCCAGCGGGACCTACAATGAGCAGTTCTTC. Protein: CASSFASGTYNEQFF.

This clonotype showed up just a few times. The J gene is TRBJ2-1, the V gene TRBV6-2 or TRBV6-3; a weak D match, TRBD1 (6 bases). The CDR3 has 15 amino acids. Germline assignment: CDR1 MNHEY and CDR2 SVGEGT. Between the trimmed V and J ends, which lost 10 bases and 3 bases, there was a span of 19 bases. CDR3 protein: CATAEGTFLYNEQFF. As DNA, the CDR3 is TGTGCCACCGCAGAGGGGACATTTCTCTACAATGAGCAGTTCTTC.

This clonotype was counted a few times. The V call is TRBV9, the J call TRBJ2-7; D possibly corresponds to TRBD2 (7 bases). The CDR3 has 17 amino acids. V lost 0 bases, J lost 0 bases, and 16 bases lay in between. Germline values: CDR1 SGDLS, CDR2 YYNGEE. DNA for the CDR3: TGTGCCAGCAGCGTAGTGGGGGGGCAGGTAAGCTCCTACGAGCAGTACTTC. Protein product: CASSVVGGQVSSYEQYF.

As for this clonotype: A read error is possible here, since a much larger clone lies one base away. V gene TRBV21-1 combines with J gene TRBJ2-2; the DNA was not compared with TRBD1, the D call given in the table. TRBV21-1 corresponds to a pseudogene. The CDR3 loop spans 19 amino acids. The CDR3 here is CASSSRQGSANLNTVELFF. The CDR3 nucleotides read TGTGCCAGCAGCAGCCGACAGGGCTCCGCGAATCTAAACACCGTGGAGCTGTTTTTT.

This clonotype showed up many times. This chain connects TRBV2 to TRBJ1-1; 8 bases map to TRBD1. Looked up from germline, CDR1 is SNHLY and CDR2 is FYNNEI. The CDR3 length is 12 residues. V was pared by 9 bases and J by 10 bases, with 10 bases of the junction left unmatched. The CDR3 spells CASRTGGRGAFF. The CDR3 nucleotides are TGTGCCAGTCGTACAGGGGGGCGAGGAGCTTTCTTT.

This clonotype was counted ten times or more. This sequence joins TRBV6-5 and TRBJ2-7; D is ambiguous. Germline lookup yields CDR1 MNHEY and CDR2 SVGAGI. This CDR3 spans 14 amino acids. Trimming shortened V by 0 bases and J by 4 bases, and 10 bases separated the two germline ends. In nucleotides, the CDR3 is TGTGCCAGCAGTTACTCGATGCCTACTTACGAGCAGTACGTC. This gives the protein CASSYSMPTYEQYV.

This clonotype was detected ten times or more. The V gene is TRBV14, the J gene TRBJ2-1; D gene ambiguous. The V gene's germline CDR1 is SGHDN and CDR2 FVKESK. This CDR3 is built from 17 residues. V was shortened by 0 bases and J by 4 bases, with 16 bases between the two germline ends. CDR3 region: CASSQEFPRRGYNEQFF. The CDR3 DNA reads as TGTGCCAGCAGCCAAGAATTCCCGCGGCGAGGTTACAATGAGCAGTTCTTC.

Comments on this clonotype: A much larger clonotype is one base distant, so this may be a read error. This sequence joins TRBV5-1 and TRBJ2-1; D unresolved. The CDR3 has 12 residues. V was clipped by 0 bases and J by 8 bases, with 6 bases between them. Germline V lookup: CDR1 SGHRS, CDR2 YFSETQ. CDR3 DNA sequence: TGCGCCAGCAGCTTGGATGGCTATGAGCAGTTCTTC. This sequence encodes CASSLDGYEQFF.

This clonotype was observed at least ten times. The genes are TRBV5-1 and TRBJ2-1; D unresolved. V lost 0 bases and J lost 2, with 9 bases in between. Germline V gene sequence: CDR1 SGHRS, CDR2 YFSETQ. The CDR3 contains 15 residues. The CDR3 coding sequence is TGCGCCAGCAGCTTGGGTAGTAGTCCCTACAATGAGCAGTTCTTC. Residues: CASSLGSSPYNEQFF.